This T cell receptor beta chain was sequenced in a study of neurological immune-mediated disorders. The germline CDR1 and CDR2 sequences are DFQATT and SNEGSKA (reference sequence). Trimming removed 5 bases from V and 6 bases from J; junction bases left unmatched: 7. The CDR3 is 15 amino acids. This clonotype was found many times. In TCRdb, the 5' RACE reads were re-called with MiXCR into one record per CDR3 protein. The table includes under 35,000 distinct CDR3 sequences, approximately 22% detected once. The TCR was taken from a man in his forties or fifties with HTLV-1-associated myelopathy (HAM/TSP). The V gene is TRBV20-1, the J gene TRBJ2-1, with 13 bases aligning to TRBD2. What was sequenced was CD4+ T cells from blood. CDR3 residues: CSALKLAGGPNEQFF. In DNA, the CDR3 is TGCAGTGCTCTAAAACTAGCGGGAGGGCCCAATGAGCAGTTCTTC.